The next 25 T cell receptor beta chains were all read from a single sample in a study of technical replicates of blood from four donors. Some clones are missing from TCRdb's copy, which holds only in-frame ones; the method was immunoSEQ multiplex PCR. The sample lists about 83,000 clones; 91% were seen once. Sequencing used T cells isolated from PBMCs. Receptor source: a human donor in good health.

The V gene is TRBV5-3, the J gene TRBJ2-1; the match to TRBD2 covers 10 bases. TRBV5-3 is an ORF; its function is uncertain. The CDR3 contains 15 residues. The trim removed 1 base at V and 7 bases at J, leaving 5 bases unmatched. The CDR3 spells CARSLSSGRRNEQFF. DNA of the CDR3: TGTGCCAGAAGCTTGAGTAGCGGGAGGAGGAATGAGCAGTTCTTC.

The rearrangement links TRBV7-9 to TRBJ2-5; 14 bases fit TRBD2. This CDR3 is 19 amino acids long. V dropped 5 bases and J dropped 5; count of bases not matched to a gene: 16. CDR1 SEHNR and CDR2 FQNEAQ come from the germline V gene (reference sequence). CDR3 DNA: TGTGCCAGCAGCCCTACCAAGACTAGCGGGAGGGCCTCCAGGGAGACCCAGTACTTC. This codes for CASSPTKTSGRASRETQYF. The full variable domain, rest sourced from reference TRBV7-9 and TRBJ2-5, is DTGVSQNPRHKITKRGQNVTFRCDPISEHNRLYWYRQTLGQGPEFLTYFQNEAQLEKSRLLSDRFSAERPKGSFSTLEIQRTEQGDSAMYLCASSPTKTSGRASRETQYFGPGTRLLVL.

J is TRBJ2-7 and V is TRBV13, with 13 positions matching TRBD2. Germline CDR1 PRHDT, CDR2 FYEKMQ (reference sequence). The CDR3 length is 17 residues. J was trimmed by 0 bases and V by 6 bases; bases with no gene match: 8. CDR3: CASSLGLAGLGSYEQYF. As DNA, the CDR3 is TGTGCCAGCAGTTTGGGACTAGCGGGGCTAGGCTCCTACGAGCAGTACTTC.

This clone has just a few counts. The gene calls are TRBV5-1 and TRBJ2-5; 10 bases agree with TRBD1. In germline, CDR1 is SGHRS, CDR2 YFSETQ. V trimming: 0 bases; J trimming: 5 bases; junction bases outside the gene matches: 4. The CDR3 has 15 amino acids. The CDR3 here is CASSLGTGGGETQYF. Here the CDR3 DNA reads TGCGCCAGCAGCTTGGGGACAGGGGGGGGCGAGACCCAGTACTTC.

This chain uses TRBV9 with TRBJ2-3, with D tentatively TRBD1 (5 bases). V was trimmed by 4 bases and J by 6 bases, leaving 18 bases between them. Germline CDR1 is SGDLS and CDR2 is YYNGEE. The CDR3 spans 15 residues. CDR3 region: CASSPWGGLSDTQYF. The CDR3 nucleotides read TGTGCCAGCAGCCCTTGGGGCGGTTTATCCGATACGCAGTATTTT.

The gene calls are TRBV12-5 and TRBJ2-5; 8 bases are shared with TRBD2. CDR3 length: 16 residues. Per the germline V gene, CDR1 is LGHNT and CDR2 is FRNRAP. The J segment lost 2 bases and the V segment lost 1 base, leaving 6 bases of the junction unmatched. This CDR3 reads CASGLGLAGPQETQYF. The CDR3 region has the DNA TGTGCTAGTGGTTTGGGCCTAGCGGGCCCACAAGAGACCCAGTACTTC.

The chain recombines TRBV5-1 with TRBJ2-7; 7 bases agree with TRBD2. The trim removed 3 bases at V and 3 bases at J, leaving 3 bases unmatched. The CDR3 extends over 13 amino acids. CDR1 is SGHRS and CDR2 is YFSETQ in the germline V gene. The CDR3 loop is CASSYRTSYEQYF. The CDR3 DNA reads TGCGCCAGCAGCTACCGGACTAGCTACGAGCAGTACTTC.

CDR3 sequence reads: CASSDSGFSDTQYF. The CDR3 nucleotides read TGTGCCAGCAGTGACTCGGGCTTTTCAGATACGCAGTATTTT. The V call is TRBV6-4, the J call TRBJ2-3, with D unresolved. Trimming took off 0 bases at V and 4 bases at J, with 8 bases between the two ends. The CDR3 covers 14 residues. Germline V gene lookup returns CDR1 MRHNA and CDR2 SNTAGT.

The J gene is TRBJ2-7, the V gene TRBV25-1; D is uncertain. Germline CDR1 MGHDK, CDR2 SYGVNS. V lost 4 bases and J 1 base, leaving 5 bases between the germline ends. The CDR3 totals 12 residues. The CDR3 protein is CASSVSSYEQYF. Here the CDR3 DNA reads TGTGCCAGCAGTGTCAGTTCCTACGAGCAGTACTTC.

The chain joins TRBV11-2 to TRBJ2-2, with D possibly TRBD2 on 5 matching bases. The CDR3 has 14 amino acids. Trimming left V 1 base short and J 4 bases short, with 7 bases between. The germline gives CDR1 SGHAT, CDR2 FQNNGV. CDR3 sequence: CASSLGLSTGELFF. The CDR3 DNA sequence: TGTGCCAGCAGCTTAGGACTATCCACCGGGGAGCTGTTTTTT. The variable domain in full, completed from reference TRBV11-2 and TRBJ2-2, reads EAGVAQSPRYKIIEKRQSVAFWCNPISGHATLYWYQQILGQGPKLLIQFQNNGVVDDSQLPKDRFSAERLKGVDSTLKIQPAKLEDSAVYLCASSLGLSTGELFFGEGSRLTVL.

DNA for the CDR3: TGTGCCAGCAGACACGGACTCCCTTTTCCTGAAGCTTTCTTT. Translating gives CASRHGLPFPEAFF. The J gene is TRBJ1-1, the V gene TRBV27; no reliable D call. Germline assignment: CDR1 MNHEY and CDR2 SMNVEV (reference sequence). V lost 6 bases and J lost 6, with 17 bases in between. The CDR3 length is 14 residues.

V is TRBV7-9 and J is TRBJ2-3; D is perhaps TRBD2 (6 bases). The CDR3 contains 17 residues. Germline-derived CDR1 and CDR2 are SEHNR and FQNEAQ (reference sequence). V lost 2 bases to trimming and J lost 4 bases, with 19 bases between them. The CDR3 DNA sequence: TGTGCCAGCAGCTTATACGGGAGAAGTACGAAGGCAGATACGCAGTATTTT. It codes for CASSLYGRSTKADTQYF.

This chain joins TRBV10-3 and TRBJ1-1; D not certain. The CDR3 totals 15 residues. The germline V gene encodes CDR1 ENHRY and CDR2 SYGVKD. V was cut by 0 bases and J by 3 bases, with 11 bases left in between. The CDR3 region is CAISESQVADTEAFF. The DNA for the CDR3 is TGTGCCATCAGTGAGTCCCAGGTAGCGGACACTGAAGCTTTCTTT.

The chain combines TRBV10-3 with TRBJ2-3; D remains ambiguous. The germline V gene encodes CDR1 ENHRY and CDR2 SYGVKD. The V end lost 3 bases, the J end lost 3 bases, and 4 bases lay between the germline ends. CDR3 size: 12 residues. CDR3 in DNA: TGTGCCATCAGTGATAATACAGATACGCAGTATTTT. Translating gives CAISDNTDTQYF.

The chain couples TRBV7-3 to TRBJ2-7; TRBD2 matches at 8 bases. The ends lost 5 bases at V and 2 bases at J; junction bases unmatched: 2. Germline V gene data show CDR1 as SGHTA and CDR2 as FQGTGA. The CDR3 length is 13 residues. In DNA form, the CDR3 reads TGTGCCAGCAGCCCGGGAGGGACCTACGAGCAGTACTTC. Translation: CASSPGGTYEQYF.

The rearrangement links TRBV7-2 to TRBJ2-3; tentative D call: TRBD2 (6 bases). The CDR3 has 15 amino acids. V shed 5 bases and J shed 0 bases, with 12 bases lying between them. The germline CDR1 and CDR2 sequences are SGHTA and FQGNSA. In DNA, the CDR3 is TGTGCCAGCAGCCCTCTAGCGTTCAGCACAGATACGCAGTATTTT. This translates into CASSPLAFSTDTQYF. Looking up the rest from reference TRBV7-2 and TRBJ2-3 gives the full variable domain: GAGVSQSPSNKVTEKGKDVELRCDPISGHTALYWYRQSLGQGLEFLIYFQGNSAPDKSGLPSDRFSAERTGGSVSTLTIQRTQQEDSAVYLCASSPLAFSTDTQYFGPGTRLTVL.

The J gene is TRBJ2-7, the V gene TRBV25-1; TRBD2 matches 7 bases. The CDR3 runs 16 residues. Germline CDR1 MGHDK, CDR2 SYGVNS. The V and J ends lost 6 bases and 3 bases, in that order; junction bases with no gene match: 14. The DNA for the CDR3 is TGTGCCAGCAGCGCCCCCCCCTGCGGGAGCCTCTACGAGCAGTACTTC. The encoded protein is CASSAPPCGSLYEQYF.

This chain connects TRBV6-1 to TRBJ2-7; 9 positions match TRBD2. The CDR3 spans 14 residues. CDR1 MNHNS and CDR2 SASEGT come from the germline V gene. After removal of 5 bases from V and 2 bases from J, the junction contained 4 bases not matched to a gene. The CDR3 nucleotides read TGTGCCAGCAGTTTGCTAGCGGGACCCTACGAGCAGTACTTC. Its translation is CASSLLAGPYEQYF.

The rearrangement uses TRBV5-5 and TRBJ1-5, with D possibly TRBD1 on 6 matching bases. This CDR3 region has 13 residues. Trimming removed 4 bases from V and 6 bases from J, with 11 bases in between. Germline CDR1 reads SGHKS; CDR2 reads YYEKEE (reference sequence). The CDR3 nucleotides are TGTGCCAGCAGCACCACGGACAGTCAGCCCCAGCATTTT. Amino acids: CASSTTDSQPQHF.

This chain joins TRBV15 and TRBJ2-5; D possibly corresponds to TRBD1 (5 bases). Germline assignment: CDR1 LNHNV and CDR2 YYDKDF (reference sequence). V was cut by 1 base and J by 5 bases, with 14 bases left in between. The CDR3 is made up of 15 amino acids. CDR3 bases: TGTGCCACCAGCAGAGGAAATACAGGCGTGGAGACCCAGTACTTC. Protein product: CATSRGNTGVETQYF. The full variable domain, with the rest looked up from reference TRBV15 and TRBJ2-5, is DAMVIQNPRYQVTQFGKPVTLSCSQTLNHNVMYWYQQKSSQAPKLLFHYYDKDFNNEADTPDNFQSRRPNTSFCFLDIRSPGLGDTAMYLCATSRGNTGVETQYFGPGTRLLVL.

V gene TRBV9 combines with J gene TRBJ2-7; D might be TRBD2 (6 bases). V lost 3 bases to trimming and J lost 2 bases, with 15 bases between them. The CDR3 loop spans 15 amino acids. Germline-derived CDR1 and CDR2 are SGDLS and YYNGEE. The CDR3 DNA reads TGTGCCAGCAGCGCCGGGAGTGGTATGCCCTACGAGCAGTACTTC. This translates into CASSAGSGMPYEQYF.

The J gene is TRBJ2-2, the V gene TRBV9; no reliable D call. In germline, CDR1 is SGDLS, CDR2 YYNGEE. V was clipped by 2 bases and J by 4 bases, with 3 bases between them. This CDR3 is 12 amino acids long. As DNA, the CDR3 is TGTGCCAGCAGCGTCATCACCGGGGAGCTGTTTTTT. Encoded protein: CASSVITGELFF.

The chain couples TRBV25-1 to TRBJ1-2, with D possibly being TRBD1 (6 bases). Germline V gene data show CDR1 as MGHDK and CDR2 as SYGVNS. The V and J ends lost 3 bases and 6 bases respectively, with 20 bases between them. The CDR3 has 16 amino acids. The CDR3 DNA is TGTGCCAGCAGTGACCCCTCTGGGGACACAAGGCATGGCTACACCTTC. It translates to CASSDPSGDTRHGYTF.

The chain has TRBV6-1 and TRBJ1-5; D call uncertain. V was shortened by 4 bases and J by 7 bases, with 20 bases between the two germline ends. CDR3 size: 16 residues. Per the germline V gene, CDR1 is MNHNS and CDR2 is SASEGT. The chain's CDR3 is CASSVIIGGPKQPQHF. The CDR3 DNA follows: TGTGCCAGCAGTGTGATTATTGGAGGGCCAAAGCAGCCCCAGCATTTT.

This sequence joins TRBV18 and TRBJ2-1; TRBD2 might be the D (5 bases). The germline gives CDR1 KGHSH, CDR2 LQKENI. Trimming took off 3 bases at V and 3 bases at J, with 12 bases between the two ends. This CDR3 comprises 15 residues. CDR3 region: CASSPREGVYNEQFF. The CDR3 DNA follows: TGTGCCAGCTCACCTAGAGAGGGAGTCTACAATGAGCAGTTCTTC.